This T cell receptor beta chain emerged from a study of blood T cell repertoires in COVID-19. As for the study in general: PBMCs, B-cell-depleted T cells, or T cells were the source of the cDNA or gDNA that made up the material.

Trimming took 6 bases from V and 5 from J; bases not matched to a gene: 8. The CDR3 is made up of 15 amino acids. Germline V gene sequence: CDR1 SNHLY, CDR2 FYNNEI. Those enrolled, adults aged roughly 18 to 89 years, came from 20 to 25 US areas. Which cohort a participant joined came from the clinical history participants gave. Symptom resolution, clearance, or two negative PCRs marked donors in Cohort 3 as recovered. Repertoires were generated with immunoSEQ multiplex PCR, while TCRdb's copy carries only in-frame clones and drops some. The table has about 200,000 clones, 85% seen once; the top ten hold 18%.

The V call is TRBV2, the J call TRBJ2-5; 11 positions match TRBD1. The clonotype originates from a man aged 40-50 years who had recovered from COVID-19. What was sequenced was PBMCs or T cells enriched from blood (not recorded which). The CDR3 nucleotides read TGTGCCAGCAGGATTGGACAGGGGGCCCGGGAGACCCAGTACTTC. Its protein is CASRIGQGARETQYF.